Shown below are 26 T cell receptor beta chains from a single sample sequenced in a study of neoadjuvant anti-PD-1 for oral cavity cancer. The repertoire was sequenced with immunoSEQ multiplex PCR; TCRdb's copy has only in-frame clones and lacks some. The sample has 70,000 to 95,000 clones; under 85% are singletons. Sample: PBMCs, taken before nivolumab (anti-PD-1) treatment. These receptors were taken from a person aged 35-79 years with oral cavity squamous cell carcinoma.

The chain uses TRBV9 and TRBJ1-1; D perhaps matches TRBD1 (6 bases). This CDR3 has 15 residues. In germline, CDR1 is SGDLS, CDR2 YYNGEE. The V and J ends lost 4 bases and 7 bases respectively, with 20 bases between them. The CDR3: CASSLIQDSISEAFF. In nucleotides, the CDR3 is TGTGCCAGCAGCCTAATACAGGACAGTATAAGTGAAGCTTTCTTT. Combining the CDR3 with reference TRBV9 and TRBJ1-1 gives the whole variable domain DSGVTQTPKHLITATGQRVTLRCSPRSGDLSVYWYQQSLDQGLQFLIQYYNGEERAKGNILERFSAQQFPDLHSELNLSSLELGDSALYFCASSLIQDSISEAFFGQGTRLTVV.

The rearrangement joins TRBV29-1 to TRBJ2-7; 9 bases align to TRBD2. Per germline, CDR1 SQVTM and CDR2 ANQGSEA. The CDR3 loop spans 13 amino acids. Losses at the gene ends were 7 bases for V and 3 bases for J; bases not matched to a gene: 7. CDR3 sequence reads: CSASAGGVYEQYF. CDR3 bases: TGCAGCGCATCAGCGGGGGGAGTCTACGAGCAGTACTTC.

The chain is built from TRBV6-4 and TRBJ2-3; TRBD2 matches at 8 bases. The CDR3 length is 14 residues. Germline-derived CDR1 and CDR2 are MRHNA and SNTAGT. V gave up 2 bases and J gave up 6 bases; unmatched junction bases: 4. The CDR3 is CASSDGTRPDTQYF. In nucleotides, the CDR3 is TGTGCCAGCAGTGACGGGACTAGGCCGGATACGCAGTATTTT.

This sequence joins TRBV7-3 and TRBJ2-1; a weak D match, TRBD2 (6 bases). The CDR3 is made up of 15 amino acids. In germline, CDR1 is SGHTA, CDR2 FQGTGA. The V and J ends lost 5 bases and 8 bases respectively, with 19 bases between them. Here the CDR3 DNA reads TGTGCCAGCAGCCCGACTAGGAGGAGCTGGGATGAGCAGTTCTTC. Its protein product is CASSPTRRSWDEQFF.

The gene calls are TRBV6-6 and TRBJ2-1, with TRBD1 identical over 7 bases. Germline values: CDR1 MNHNY, CDR2 SVGAGI (reference sequence). The ends lost 6 bases at V and 0 bases at J; junction bases unmatched: 5. This CDR3 region has 15 residues. CDR3 region: CASSQTGSSYNEQFF. The CDR3 nucleotides read TGTGCCAGCAGCCAGACAGGGTCCTCCTACAATGAGCAGTTCTTC.

Sample share makes this clone medium-sized. The gene calls are TRBV9 and TRBJ2-1, with D possibly TRBD2 on 6 matching bases. The V end lost 2 bases, the J end lost 5 bases, and 11 bases lay between the germline ends. The germline gives CDR1 SGDLS, CDR2 YYNGEE. The CDR3 loop spans 14 amino acids. The CDR3: CASSVGGVNNEQFF. CDR3 bases: TGTGCCAGCAGCGTCGGGGGAGTGAACAATGAGCAGTTCTTC. The whole variable domain, remainder taken from reference TRBV9 and TRBJ2-1, is DSGVTQTPKHLITATGQRVTLRCSPRSGDLSVYWYQQSLDQGLQFLIQYYNGEERAKGNILERFSAQQFPDLHSELNLSSLELGDSALYFCASSVGGVNNEQFFGPGTRLTVL.

The chain carries TRBV19 and TRBJ1-5; D might be TRBD1 (5 bases). This CDR3 has 15 amino acids. The germline gives CDR1 LNHDA, CDR2 SQIVND (reference sequence). V shed 2 bases and J shed 1 base, with 9 bases lying between them. The CDR3 DNA reads as TGTGCCAGTAGTATACAGGGAATAAGCAATCAGCCCCAGCATTTT. It yields the protein CASSIQGISNQPQHF.

The chain links TRBV30 to TRBJ1-2; 8 positions agree with TRBD1. This CDR3 spans 14 amino acids. CDR1 and CDR2 from the germline V gene are GTSNPN and SVGIG (reference sequence). V lost 1 base and J lost 8; bases outside the gene matches: 9. As DNA, the CDR3 is TGTGCCTGGAGTGATCAAGACAGGGGCGACGGCTACACCTTC. Its protein is CAWSDQDRGDGYTF.

The rearrangement links TRBV5-6 to TRBJ1-4; the match to TRBD1 covers 7 bases. This CDR3 contains 15 residues. The germline CDR1 and CDR2 sequences are SGHDT and YYEEEE. V was pared by 3 bases and J by 4 bases, with 6 bases of the junction left unmatched. CDR3 amino acids: CASSWTGGGNEKLFF. The DNA of the CDR3 is TGTGCCAGCAGCTGGACAGGTGGGGGTAATGAAAAACTGTTTTTT. Using reference TRBV5-6 and TRBJ1-4 for the parts outside the CDR3, the full variable domain is DAGVTQSPTHLIKTRGQQVTLRCSPKSGHDTVSWYQQALGQGPQFIFQYYEEEERQRGNFPDRFSGHQFPNYSSELNVNALLLGDSALYLCASSWTGGGNEKLFFGSGTQLSVL.

This clone occurred a few times. This rearrangement joins TRBV28 to TRBJ2-7; 8 nucleotides agree with TRBD2. The CDR3 is 12 amino acids. Germline CDR1 and CDR2: MDHEN and SYDVKM. The junction had 3 bases not matched to a gene; V was cut back by 11 bases and J by 0 bases. CDR3 region: CALSGNSYEQYF. The DNA of the CDR3 is TGTGCCCTTAGCGGGAACTCCTACGAGCAGTACTTC.

This clone was detected only a few times. This rearrangement joins TRBV5-5 to TRBJ2-6; 7 nucleotides align to TRBD2. Germline V CDR1 and CDR2: SGHKS, YYEKEE (reference sequence). There are 15 residues in the CDR3. The junction had 4 bases not matched to a gene; V was cut back by 4 bases and J by 3 bases. The CDR3 here is CASSLWEGGANVLTF. The CDR3 DNA reads TGTGCCAGCAGCCTCTGGGAGGGTGGGGCCAACGTCCTGACTTTC.

The V call is TRBV27, the J call TRBJ2-3, with D maybe TRBD1 (6 bases). This CDR3 has 16 residues. The germline V gene has CDR1 MNHEY and CDR2 SMNVEV (reference sequence). Trimming took off 1 base at V and 0 bases at J, with 11 bases between the two ends. CDR3 loop: CASSLYLGASTDTQYF. The CDR3 coding sequence is TGTGCCAGCAGTTTATATCTGGGGGCTAGCACAGATACGCAGTATTTT.

V and J are TRBV7-9 and TRBJ2-6; 8 positions agree with TRBD1. V trimming: 7 bases; J trimming: 0 bases; junction bases outside the gene matches: 8. The CDR3 is 17 residues long. From germline, CDR1 is SEHNR and CDR2 FQNEAQ (reference sequence). The CDR3 reads CASTRTGSSSGANVLTF. The CDR3 DNA sequence: TGTGCCAGCACCCGGACAGGGAGTTCCTCTGGGGCCAACGTCCTGACTTTC.

This chain joins TRBV10-1 and TRBJ2-1, with 15 bases aligning to TRBD2. Losses at the gene ends were 3 bases for V and 3 bases for J; bases not matched to a gene: 12. Germline assignment: CDR1 WNHNN and CDR2 SYGVQD (reference sequence). The CDR3 spans 20 residues. Here the CDR3 DNA reads TGCGCCAGCAGTGACCTCGGACTAGCGGGAGGGCGGGTCAACTACAATGAGCAGTTCTTC. Its translation: CASSDLGLAGGRVNYNEQFF.

This chain joins TRBV5-6 and TRBJ2-7, with a weak D call TRBD1 (6 bases). V lost 3 bases, J lost 4 bases, and 8 bases lay in between. The CDR3 runs 12 residues. The V gene's germline CDR1 is SGHDT and CDR2 YYEEEE. Here the CDR3 DNA reads TGTGCCAGCAGCTGGGGGCAGTACGAGCAGTACTTC. It yields the protein CASSWGQYEQYF.

The chain carries TRBV6-5 and TRBJ2-7; D might be TRBD1 (6 bases). The CDR3 is 13 amino acids. From germline, CDR1 is MNHEY and CDR2 SVGAGI. V gave up 8 bases and J gave up 4 bases, with 15 bases separating them. This CDR3 is CASSTGSVYEQYF. The CDR3 DNA is TGTGCCAGCTCTACAGGGTCTGTGTACGAGCAGTACTTC.

The V and J genes are TRBV7-8 and TRBJ1-1, with D uncertain. Trimming removed 6 bases from V and 4 bases from J, with 12 bases in between. The CDR3 extends over 13 amino acids. Germline assignment: CDR1 SGHVS and CDR2 FQNEAQ. The CDR3 is CASRSGPLTEAFF. The CDR3 bases are TGTGCCAGCAGATCAGGACCCCTCACTGAAGCTTTCTTT.

This rearrangement joins TRBV30 to TRBJ2-7; 11 nucleotides match TRBD1. The CDR3 length is 14 residues. J gave up 4 bases and V 7 bases, and 9 bases lay outside the gene matches. Germline CDR1 GTSNPN, CDR2 SVGIG (reference sequence). Here the CDR3 reads CALNLGQGAYEQYF. The CDR3 DNA reads as TGTGCCTTGAACCTCGGACAGGGGGCTTACGAGCAGTACTTC.

This clone occurred a few times. V usage is TRBV6-5 and J usage is TRBJ1-1; D gene unclear. Germline V CDR1 and CDR2: MNHEY, SVGAGI. Trimming took off 6 bases at V and 3 bases at J, with 17 bases between the two ends. This CDR3 has 15 residues. CDR3 DNA: TGTGCCAGCAGCCTCGGGGTCGGCGGGGACACTGAAGCTTTCTTT. It encodes CASSLGVGGDTEAFF.

This clone was seen a handful of times. V is TRBV7-6 and J is TRBJ2-3; D not certain. Germline CDR1 reads SGHVS; CDR2 reads FNYEAQ. The CDR3 contains 15 residues. The V and J ends lost 5 bases and 6 bases respectively, with 18 bases between them. The CDR3 region has the DNA TGTGCCAGCAGCCCCTCGGCCATAGTAGGCGATACGCAGTATTTT. Protein: CASSPSAIVGDTQYF.

The chain has TRBV7-3 and TRBJ2-3, with 9 bases fitting TRBD2. The junction had 13 bases not matched to a gene; V was cut back by 4 bases and J by 5 bases. Per germline, CDR1 SGHTA and CDR2 FQGTGA. The CDR3 has 17 residues. The chain's CDR3 is CASSSLGSGSGVDTQYF. The DNA for the CDR3 is TGTGCCAGCAGCTCCCTAGGTAGCGGGAGCGGGGTAGATACGCAGTATTTT.

This clone showed up many times. This chain connects TRBV29-1 to TRBJ2-3; 9 nucleotides agree with TRBD1. In germline, CDR1 is SQVTM, CDR2 ANQGSEA. The V gene end was trimmed by 4 bases and the J gene end by 2 bases; junction bases not matched to a gene: 4. CDR3 length: 14 residues. The CDR3 sequence: CSVGTGGFTDTQYF. The CDR3 DNA sequence: TGCAGCGTTGGAACAGGGGGCTTCACAGATACGCAGTATTTT.

The chain links TRBV28 to TRBJ2-1; the match to TRBD2 covers 9 bases. The CDR3 has 15 residues. With 10 bases clipped from V and 3 bases from J, the junction kept 10 bases outside the gene matches. The germline V gene has CDR1 MDHEN and CDR2 SYDVKM. The CDR3 DNA reads as TGTGCCATCCAGGTAGCGGGAGCGGTCTACAATGAGCAGTTCTTC. Translation gives CAIQVAGAVYNEQFF.

The chain carries TRBV2 and TRBJ2-3; TRBD2 agrees at 9 bases. The CDR3 extends over 16 amino acids. Germline CDR1 reads SNHLY; CDR2 reads FYNNEI. Unmatched junction bases numbered 8, after V lost 5 bases and J lost 2 bases. CDR3 amino acids: CASSLGASGTTDTQYF. For the CDR3, the DNA is TGTGCCAGCAGTCTTGGGGCTAGCGGGACCACAGATACGCAGTATTTT.

The V and J genes are TRBV6-1 and TRBJ2-1; D not resolved. V gave up 6 bases and J gave up 3 bases, with 6 bases separating them. The CDR3 length is 12 residues. The V gene's germline CDR1 is MNHNS and CDR2 SASEGT. The CDR3 DNA reads TGTGCCAGCAGAGGCGGCTACAATGAGCAGTTCTTC. This translates into CASRGGYNEQFF.

This chain links TRBV30 with TRBJ2-7; no clear D gene. The CDR3 length is 11 residues. Germline CDR1 is GTSNPN and CDR2 is SVGIG (reference sequence). Trimming pared 4 bases from V and 3 bases from J, leaving 7 bases between. Here the CDR3 DNA reads TGTGCCTGGAAGGATCTCTACGAGCAGTACTTC. Its protein is CAWKDLYEQYF.